The 10 T cell receptor beta chains below all came from one sample that was sequenced in a study of early T cells in non-severe SARS-CoV-2 infection. TCRdb re-called the 5' RACE reads with MiXCR, one entry per CDR3 protein. The profile shows about 60,000 distinct CDR3 sequences, approximately 12% of them singletons. Sequencing was carried out using whole blood. These receptors were taken from an adult who was a healthcare worker with PCR-confirmed SARS-CoV-2 infection or an uninfected control (not recorded which).

This clonotype is a singleton in its sample. The rearrangement joins TRBV29-1 to TRBJ2-7; 8 bases fit TRBD1. The J segment lost 5 bases and the V segment lost 5 bases, leaving 2 bases of the junction unmatched. CDR3 length equals 11 residues. CDR1 and CDR2 (germline): SQVTM, ANQGSEA. This CDR3 reads CSVRTGNEQYF. Written as DNA, the CDR3 is TGCAGCGTTCGGACAGGGAACGAGCAGTACTTC.

The table lists this clonotype with many counts. The chain combines TRBV7-3 with TRBJ2-5; 7 positions agree with TRBD1. The CDR3 spans 13 residues. CDR1 SGHTA and CDR2 FQGTGA come from the germline V gene. With V trimmed by 2 bases and J by 5 bases, 2 bases remained unmatched. This chain's CDR3 is CASSLSRGETQYF. The CDR3, as DNA: TGTGCCAGCAGCTTATCCAGGGGGGAGACCCAGTACTTC.

This sequence joins TRBV20-1 and TRBJ2-7; perhaps TRBD2 as D (6 bases). Trimming took off 4 bases at V and 6 bases at J, with 16 bases between the two ends. This CDR3 region has 13 residues. Germline assignment: CDR1 DFQATT and CDR2 SNEGSKA (reference sequence). CDR3 loop: CSATLTSSGEQYF. The DNA of the CDR3 is TGCAGTGCTACCTTAACTAGCTCAGGCGAGCAGTACTTC.

This clonotype has ten or more counts. The chain employs TRBV27 and TRBJ2-2; TRBD2 matches 7 bases. CDR1 and CDR2 (germline): MNHEY, SMNVEV (reference sequence). V shed 7 bases, J shed 6 bases, and the junction held 14 bases outside the gene matches. The CDR3 has 16 residues. In nucleotides, the CDR3 is TGTGCCAGCACCCCCGGGACTAACTTACGTCCCGGGGAGCTGTTTTTT. This encodes CASTPGTNLRPGELFF.

This clonotype was picked up a small number of times. The chain uses TRBV11-3 and TRBJ2-7, with D possibly being TRBD1 or TRBD2 (5 bases each). V was trimmed by 2 bases and J by 2 bases, leaving 22 bases between them. The CDR3 is made up of 18 amino acids. Germline-derived CDR1 and CDR2 are SGHNT and YENEEA. Here the CDR3 DNA reads TGTGCCAGCAGCTTATGGCTCGTAGGACACCCGGGAACCTACGAGCAGTACTTC. Translation gives CASSLWLVGHPGTYEQYF.

The chain recombines TRBV29-1 with TRBJ1-2, with 8 bases aligning to TRBD1. This CDR3 has 12 residues. After removal of 7 bases from V and 5 bases from J, the junction contained 6 bases not matched to a gene. Per germline, CDR1 SQVTM and CDR2 ANQGSEA. CDR3 sequence: CSARGLGYGYTF. The CDR3 nucleotides read TGCAGCGCCAGGGGGCTGGGATATGGCTACACCTTC.

This clonotype was seen many times. This chain uses TRBV28 with TRBJ2-7; TRBD2 aligns across 11 bases. J was trimmed by 6 bases and V by 3 bases; bases with no gene match: 16. The CDR3 sequence is 18 residues long. Germline CDR1 MDHEN, CDR2 SYDVKM. CDR3 sequence: CASSFPNPASGRNGEQYF. In DNA form, the CDR3 reads TGTGCCAGCAGTTTCCCAAACCCGGCTAGCGGGAGGAATGGCGAGCAGTACTTC.

This chain joins TRBV28 and TRBJ1-6; D unclear. Per the germline V gene, CDR1 is MDHEN and CDR2 is SYDVKM. CDR3 length: 12 residues. The germline V and J ends were trimmed by 1 base and 18 bases, with 13 bases remaining between them. CDR3 loop: CASSLLSKASHF. CDR3 DNA: TGTGCCAGCAGTTTATTATCTAAAGCCTCCCACTTT.

The genes are TRBV10-3 and TRBJ2-7; 9 nucleotides line up with TRBD1. The CDR3 covers 13 residues. J gave up 6 bases and V 6 bases, and 6 bases lay outside the gene matches. CDR1 is ENHRY, CDR2 SYGVKD, per germline. The CDR3 sequence is CAISGDRALEQYF. Written as DNA, the CDR3 is TGTGCCATCAGCGGGGACAGGGCTCTCGAGCAGTACTTC.

The genes are TRBV9 and TRBJ2-7, with 7 bases matching TRBD2. The CDR3 extends over 13 amino acids. V lost 2 bases to trimming and J lost 7 bases; unmatched junction nucleotides: 6. Germline V CDR1 and CDR2: SGDLS, YYNGEE. CDR3 sequence: CASSVGVGGEQYF. For the CDR3, the DNA is TGTGCCAGCAGCGTGGGCGTCGGGGGGGAGCAGTACTTC.